Each of the 3 T cell receptor beta chains below was sequenced from the same sample in a study of cytomegalovirus exposure and HLA in healthy donors. This PCR relied on a set of 60 Vbeta primers and 13 Jbeta primers. Assay used: immunoSEQ multiplex PCR; TCRdb lists only in-frame clones, some missing. This repertoire shows over 100,000 clones, around 80% found once; its top ten account for approximately 23%. Sequencing used PBMCs. These receptors all come from a man aged 30 to 45 in good health and CMV-seropositive.

This chain uses TRBV19 with TRBJ1-2; TRBD1 agrees at 8 bases. CDR3 length equals 14 residues. Germline CDR1 and CDR2: LNHDA and SQIVND (reference sequence). Trimming cost V 5 bases and J 4 bases; bases outside gene matches: 6. The CDR3 reads CASSWGQDGYGYTF. The CDR3 DNA reads TGTGCCAGTAGTTGGGGACAGGATGGCTATGGCTACACCTTC.

The V call is TRBV6-1, the J call TRBJ2-1, with D hard to call. From germline, CDR1 is MNHNS and CDR2 SASEGT. Trimming removed 3 bases from V and 7 bases from J, with 4 bases in between. This CDR3 has 11 amino acids. The CDR3 spells CASSDTNEQFF. CDR3 bases: TGTGCCAGCAGTGATACTAATGAGCAGTTCTTC.

J is TRBJ2-1 and V is TRBV11-2; 11 bases are shared with TRBD2. This CDR3 region has 18 residues. V gave up 6 bases and J gave up 4 bases; unmatched junction bases: 14. CDR1 and CDR2 (germline): SGHAT, FQNNGV. In nucleotides, the CDR3 is TGTGCCAGCAGGCCATACACCCAGACTAGCGGGGATTACAATGAGCAGTTCTTC. Its translation is CASRPYTQTSGDYNEQFF. The full variable domain, completed using reference TRBV11-2 and TRBJ2-1, is EAGVAQSPRYKIIEKRQSVAFWCNPISGHATLYWYQQILGQGPKLLIQFQNNGVVDDSQLPKDRFSAERLKGVDSTLKIQPAKLEDSAVYLCASRPYTQTSGDYNEQFFGPGTRLTVL.